What follows are 14 T cell receptor beta chains derived from one specimen sequenced in a study of yellow fever vaccine responses in identical twins. Each CDR3 protein is one row after TCRdb ran MiXCR on the RT-PCR reads. The table includes more than 300 distinct CDR3 sequences, 59% detected once. Sequencing used T cells from blood (PBMCs), unsorted or a sorted subset (not recorded which), obtained before or after yellow fever vaccination (not recorded which). These receptor sequences come from a female donor who received the yellow fever vaccine.

V is TRBV6-1 and J is TRBJ1-3; 7 bases line up with TRBD1. There are 15 residues in the CDR3. V lost 6 bases to trimming and J lost 2 bases; unmatched junction nucleotides: 7. Germline loops: CDR1 MNHNS, CDR2 SASEGT. In DNA form, the CDR3 reads TGTGCCAGCAGCCGAGCTCAGGGGGCTGGAAACACCATATATTTT. Residues: CASSRAQGAGNTIYF.

The chain uses TRBV23-1 and TRBJ1-5; D is unresolved. TRBV23-1 is sorted into the ORF group, with uncertain function. Trimming took off 8 bases at V and 0 bases at J, with 20 bases between the two ends. The CDR3 is 17 residues long. The CDR3 nucleotides are TGCGCCAGCCGGTATACCCCCCCGGGAGGTAGCAATCAGCCCCAGCATTTT. As protein: CASRYTPPGGSNQPQHF.

This sequence joins TRBV4-2 and TRBJ1-2, with 7 nucleotides matching TRBD1. The V gene end was trimmed by 1 base and the J gene end by 1 base; junction bases not matched to a gene: 3. Germline V gene data show CDR1 as LGHNA and CDR2 as YNFKEQ. The CDR3 runs to 15 residues. The CDR3 loop is CASSQGQGDNYGYTF. CDR3 DNA: TGTGCCAGCAGCCAAGGACAGGGAGATAACTATGGCTACACCTTC.

The chain couples TRBV5-3 to TRBJ1-4; D unresolved. TRBV5-3 qualifies as an ORF whose function is uncertain. V shed 1 base and J shed 0 bases, with 7 bases lying between them. The CDR3 consists of 15 residues. DNA of the CDR3: TGTGCCAGAAGCTTGTTCGGTGCAACTAATGAAAAACTGTTTTTT. Protein product: CARSLFGATNEKLFF.

V and J are TRBV4-1 and TRBJ1-3; D is perhaps TRBD1 (5 bases). Trimming pared 1 base from V and 7 bases from J, leaving 17 bases between. Germline V lookup: CDR1 MGHRA, CDR2 YSYEKL. This CDR3 comprises 16 residues. Here the CDR3 DNA reads TGCGCCAGCAGCCAAGGCGGGGACGAACCCTCCAACACCATATATTTT. The encoded protein is CASSQGGDEPSNTIYF.

The V and J genes are TRBV23-1 and TRBJ1-6; D is perhaps TRBD1 (5 bases). TRBV23-1 is recorded as an ORF, its role being uncertain. The V end was cut by 1 base, the J end by 11 bases, with 18 bases between. CDR3 length equals 16 residues. CDR3: CASSQLCRIRGPPLHF. CDR3 nucleotides: TGCGCCAGCAGTCAATTATGCCGGATTAGGGGTCCACCCCTCCACTTT.

This chain joins TRBV23-1 and TRBJ1-6, with D perhaps TRBD1 (5 bases). Being an ORF, TRBV23-1 has a function that is uncertain. CDR3 length: 13 residues. Deletions cut 8 bases from V and 9 bases from J, with 14 bases between. The CDR3 bases are TGCGCCAGCCGAGACAGAATTGGTTCACCCCTCCACTTT. Translation gives CASRDRIGSPLHF.

The chain employs TRBV20-1 and TRBJ2-7; 13 nucleotides match TRBD2. Germline V gene data show CDR1 as DFQATT and CDR2 as SNEGSKA (reference sequence). V shed 4 bases, J shed 6 bases, and the junction held 6 bases outside the gene matches. The length of the CDR3 is 14 residues. CDR3: CSANDRTSGSEQYF. In DNA form, the CDR3 reads TGCAGTGCTAACGATCGGACTAGCGGGAGCGAGCAGTACTTC.

This clonotype was seen more than once but under ten times. The V and J genes are TRBV5-6 and TRBJ1-1; 8 bases are shared with TRBD1. The CDR3 totals 15 residues. V was clipped by 4 bases and J by 2 bases; unmatched bases: 7. Per germline, CDR1 SGHDT and CDR2 YYEEEE. CDR3 loop: CASSGDRGVNTEAFF. DNA of the CDR3: TGTGCCAGCAGCGGCGACAGGGGCGTAAACACTGAAGCTTTCTTT.

The rearrangement uses TRBV20-1 and TRBJ2-4, with D hard to call. This CDR3 is 11 amino acids long. V shed 3 bases and J shed 8 bases, with 8 bases lying between them. Germline-derived CDR1 and CDR2 are DFQATT and SNEGSKA (reference sequence). The CDR3, as DNA: TGCAGTGCTAGTCCTGGGGACATTCAGTACTTC. Its protein product is CSASPGDIQYF.

This clonotype was detected a few times. This chain links TRBV6-2 or TRBV6-3 with TRBJ1-2; 8 nucleotides match TRBD1. The CDR3 is 14 residues long. The ends lost 3 bases at V and 2 bases at J; junction bases unmatched: 2. Germline V gene data show CDR1 as MNHEY and CDR2 as SVGEGT. CDR3 amino acids: CASSYGDRNYGYTF. The DNA of the CDR3 is TGTGCCAGCAGTTATGGGGACAGGAACTATGGCTACACCTTC.

This clonotype is labeled as hyperexpanded. The rearrangement uses TRBV6-5 and TRBJ1-1; the D gene is possibly TRBD1 (5 bases). CDR1 is MNHEY and CDR2 is SVGAGI in the germline V gene. Trimming removed 0 bases from V and 5 bases from J, with 16 bases in between. The CDR3 loop spans 16 amino acids. CDR3 amino acids: CASSYSNPGWHTEAFF. Written as DNA, the CDR3 is TGTGCCAGCAGTTACTCGAACCCAGGGTGGCATACTGAAGCTTTCTTT.

This clonotype occurred a few times. The chain has TRBV12-3 or TRBV12-4 and TRBJ1-2, with 7 nucleotides matching TRBD1. Germline trimming cut 6 bases from V and 8 bases from J; bases unmatched to any gene: 9. The CDR3 has 13 amino acids. CDR3 coding DNA: TGTGCCAGCAGCCCCACAGGGGTATGGGGCTACACCTTC. It specifies CASSPTGVWGYTF.

The chain links TRBV24-1 to TRBJ2-1, with TRBD1 matching 9 bases. Germline V gene sequence: CDR1 KGHDR, CDR2 SFDVKD. This CDR3 contains 16 residues. Germline trimming cut 4 bases from V and 4 bases from J; bases unmatched to any gene: 7. CDR3 coding DNA: TGTGCCACCAGTGAAAGGGGGACAGGGAGGTACAATGAGCAGTTCTTC. It yields the protein CATSERGTGRYNEQFF.